This record looks at one TCR beta chain sequence and its context. Its antigen is undetermined. This entry is derived from a study of cytomegalovirus exposure and HLA in healthy donors. Study findings and constraints: A further, later analysis showed that HLA-associated TCR beta chains (compared with equally common others) were more clonally expanded. Analyses of presence and absence presupposed an approximately uniform sequencing depth across donors. When a later analysis was performed, an Asian-associated ancestry cluster reportedly had fewer N-insertions than the roughly 670-donor mean.

V dropped 6 bases and J dropped 7 bases, with 15 bases sitting between them. The CDR3 length is 13 residues. Germline-derived CDR1 and CDR2 are SNHLY and FYNNEI. PCR used 60 Vbeta primers and 13 Jbeta primers. TCRdb's copy holds only in-frame clones and misses some; the assay was immunoSEQ multiplex PCR. The sample shows over 100,000 clones, approximately 80% of them seen only once. This TCR came from a man aged 35 to 55 in good health and CMV-seropositive. The V and J genes are TRBV2 and TRBJ1-2; D unresolved. Material for sequencing was PBMCs. The CDR3 is CASRFRAEGGYTF. CDR3 DNA sequence: TGTGCCAGCAGATTTAGGGCGGAGGGTGGCTACACCTTC.